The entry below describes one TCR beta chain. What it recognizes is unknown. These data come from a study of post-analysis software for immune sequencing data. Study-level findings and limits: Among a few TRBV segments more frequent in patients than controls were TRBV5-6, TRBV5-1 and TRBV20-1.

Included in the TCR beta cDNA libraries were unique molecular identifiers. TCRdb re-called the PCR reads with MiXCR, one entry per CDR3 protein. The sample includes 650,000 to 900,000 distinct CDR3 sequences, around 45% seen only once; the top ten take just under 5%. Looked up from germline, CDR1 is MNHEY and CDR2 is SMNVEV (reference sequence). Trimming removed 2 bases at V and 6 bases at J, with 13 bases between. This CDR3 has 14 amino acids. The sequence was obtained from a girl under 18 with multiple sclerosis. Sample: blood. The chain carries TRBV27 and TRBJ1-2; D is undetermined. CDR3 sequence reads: CASSLARYEDGYTF. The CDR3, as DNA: TGTGCCAGCAGTTTAGCCAGGTATGAGGATGGCTACACCTTC.